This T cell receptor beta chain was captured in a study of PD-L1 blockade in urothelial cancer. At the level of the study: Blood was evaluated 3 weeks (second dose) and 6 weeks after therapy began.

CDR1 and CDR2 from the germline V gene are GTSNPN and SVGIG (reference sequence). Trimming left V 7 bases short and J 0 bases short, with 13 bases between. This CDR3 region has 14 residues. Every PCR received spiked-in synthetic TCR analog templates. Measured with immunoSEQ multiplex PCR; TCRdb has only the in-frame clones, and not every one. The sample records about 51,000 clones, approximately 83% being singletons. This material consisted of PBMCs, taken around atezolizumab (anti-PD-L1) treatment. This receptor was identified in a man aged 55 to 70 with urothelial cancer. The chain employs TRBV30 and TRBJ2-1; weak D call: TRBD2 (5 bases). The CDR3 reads CASLGVNSYNEQFF. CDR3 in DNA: TGTGCCTCTCTCGGGGTAAACTCCTACAATGAGCAGTTCTTC.